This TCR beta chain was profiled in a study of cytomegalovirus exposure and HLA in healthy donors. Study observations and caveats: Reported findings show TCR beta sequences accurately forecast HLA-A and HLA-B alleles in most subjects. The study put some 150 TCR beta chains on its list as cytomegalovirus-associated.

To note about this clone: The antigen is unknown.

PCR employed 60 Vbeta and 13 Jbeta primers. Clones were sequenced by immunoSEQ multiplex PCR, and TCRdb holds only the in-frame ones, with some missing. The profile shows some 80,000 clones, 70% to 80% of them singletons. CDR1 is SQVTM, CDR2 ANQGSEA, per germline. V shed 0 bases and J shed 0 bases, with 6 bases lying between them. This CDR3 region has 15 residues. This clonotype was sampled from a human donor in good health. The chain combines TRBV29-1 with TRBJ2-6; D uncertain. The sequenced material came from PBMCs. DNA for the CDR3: TGCAGCGTTGAAGATCGCGACTCTGGGGCCAACGTCCTGACTTTC. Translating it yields CSVEDRDSGANVLTF.